This TCR beta chain was captured by sequencing in a study of blood T cell repertoires in COVID-19. In the study overall: COVID-19 samples, acute and convalescent, were from the United States, Italy and Spain. From T cells, B-cell-depleted T cells, or PBMCs came the material, which was cDNA or gDNA.

Source study methods: The assay estimated nucleated cells by amplifying reference gene primers. Some clones are missing from TCRdb's copy, which holds only in-frame ones; the method was immunoSEQ multiplex PCR. From that table come the V and J calls and clone size; the DNA was used to work out D and trimming. In the table there are over 85,000 clones, 80% to 90% of which are singletons. The CDR3 is made up of 13 amino acids. Unmatched junction bases numbered 1, after V lost 6 bases and J lost 2 bases. Germline V gene data show CDR1 as SGHNT and CDR2 as YYREEE (reference sequence). The TCR was taken from a human donor in a cohort sampled during active COVID-19. The chain has TRBV5-4 and TRBJ2-5; 10 bases are shared with TRBD1. Sequencing input: peripheral blood. The CDR3 reads CASMGQGQETQYF. The CDR3 bases are TGTGCCAGCATGGGACAGGGGCAAGAGACCCAGTACTTC.